These T cell receptor beta chains were read from a single sample in a study of cytomegalovirus exposure and HLA in healthy donors. Libraries were prepared by immunoSEQ multiplex PCR; TCRdb keeps only in-frame clonotypes and omits some of them. The sample has roughly 110,000 clones, and its top ten clones hold around 3.5%. The material sequenced was PBMCs. Receptor source: a man under 40 in good health and CMV-seronegative. Both conserved end residues are part of each CDR3. D genes are given only for firm matches.

TRBJ2-2,TRBD2,TRBV28,TGTGCCAGCAGTGTTAGCGGGGGATCTACCGGGGAGCTGTTTTTT,CASSVSGGSTGELFF
TRBJ1-1,.,TRBV5-1,TGCGCCAGCAGCCCGGGGGGGGCTACTGAAGCTTTCTTT,CASSPGGATEAFF
TRBJ1-5,.,TRBV18,TGTGCCAGCTCACCACTGGGAGGGGGGAGCAATCAGCCCCAGCATTTT,CASSPLGGGSNQPQHF
TRBJ1-1,TRBD1,TRBV6-1,TGTGCCAGCAGTGAATACAGGGGGAACACTGAAGCTTTCTTT,CASSEYRGNTEAFF
TRBJ1-1,.,TRBV5-1,TGCGCCAGCAGGGGGGAGGGACAATCCACTGAAGCTTTCTTT,CASRGEGQSTEAFF
TRBJ1-1,.,TRBV2,TGTGCCAGCAGCACGACAGGGAACACTGAAGCTTTCTTT,CASSTTGNTEAFF
TRBJ2-1,TRBD1,TRBV11-2,TGTGCCAGCAGCTTAGTTTGGACAGGGCAATACAATGAGCAGTTCTTC,CASSLVWTGQYNEQFF
TRBJ1-4,TRBD1,TRBV6-6,TGTGCCAGCAGTCCCGGACAGGGGATGAACGAAAAACTGTTTTTT,CASSPGQGMNEKLFF
TRBJ1-2,.,TRBV12-2,TGTGCAAGTCGCTTTCGGGACAGAACCCTTAACTATGGCTACACCTTC,CASRFRDRTLNYGYTF
TRBJ1-1,.,TRBV9,TGTGCCAGCAGCCCACAGGGTTTCGCTGAAGCTTTCTTT,CASSPQGFAEAFF
TRBJ1-6,.,TRBV6-6,TGTGCCAGCAGTCCCCCCGAGTCACCCCTCCACTTT,CASSPPESPLHF
TRBJ2-7,TRBD1,TRBV9,TGTGCCAGCAGCGTAGGCCGGGGACAGTTAAGACAGTACTTC,CASSVGRGQLRQYF
TRBJ2-2,TRBD2,TRBV5-5,TGTGCCAGCAGCTTGGGTATTAGCGGGCCACCGAACACCGGGGAGCTGTTTTTT,CASSLGISGPPNTGELFF
TRBJ2-4,.,TRBV6-5,TGTGCCAGCAGTTACGGGCAAACCTACCAAAACATTCAGTACTTC,CASSYGQTYQNIQYF
TRBJ2-5,TRBD1,TRBV18,TGTGCCAGCTCAGAAACCGGGACAGGGGTGGAGACCCAGTACTTC,CASSETGTGVETQYF
TRBJ1-3,TRBD1,TRBV15,TGTGCCACCAGCACAGGGACAGGGGGAACTACCATATATTTT,CATSTGTGGTTIYF
TRBJ2-3,.,TRBV5-8,TGTGCCAGCAGCGTCCACCGAGGAACAGATACGCAGTATTTT,CASSVHRGTDTQYF
TRBJ2-3,TRBD1,TRBV30,TGTGCCTGGACGACGGGACAGCCACTCACAGATACGCAGTATTTT,CAWTTGQPLTDTQYF
TRBJ1-2,.,TRBV7-9,TGTGCCAGCAGCTTAGAATTTAGTGGCTACACCTTC,CASSLEFSGYTF
TRBJ2-7,TRBD2,TRBV9,TGTGCCAGCAGCGTAGGGGCTAGCGGGGGGCTAGTCTACGAGCAGTACTTC,CASSVGASGGLVYEQYF
TRBJ1-1,TRBD1,TRBV6-5,TGTGCCAGCAGCCCCGGGACAGGGGCCAGGGTAGAAGCTTTCTTT,CASSPGTGARVEAFF
TRBJ1-6,.,TRBV6-1,TGTGCCAACAGGAGCTCCTATAATTCACCCCTCCACTTT,CANRSSYNSPLHF
TRBJ2-2,TRBD1,TRBV28,TGTGCCAGTACTGGACAGGGTCCCGGGGAGCTGTTTTTT,CASTGQGPGELFF
TRBJ1-1,.,TRBV19,TGTGCCAGTAGTCGTAGACAGGACACTGAAGCTTTCTTT,CASSRRQDTEAFF
TRBJ2-3,TRBD2,TRBV18,TGTGCCAGCTCATCGACCCACGGAGGGACTAGCGGGGAAGTCGGAGATACGCAGTATTTT,CASSSTHGGTSGEVGDTQYF
TRBJ1-1,.,TRBV12-5,TGTGCTAGTGGTTTGGTACCAGGCACTGAAGCTTTCTTT,CASGLVPGTEAFF
TRBJ2-5,.,TRBV7-3,TGTGCCAGCAGCCGTCGCGGGGCGCCCAAAGAGACCCAGTACTTC,CASSRRGAPKETQYF
TRBJ2-5,TRBD1,TRBV25-1,TGTGCCAGCAGTGAAGGGATAGGCCGGGACAGAACAGAGACCCAGTACTTC,CASSEGIGRDRTETQYF
TRBJ1-3,.,TRBV6-6,TGTGCCAGCAGCCGGGGGGGGCGTTCTGGAAACACCATATATTTT,CASSRGGRSGNTIYF
TRBJ1-5,TRBD1,TRBV7-2,TGTGCCAGCAGCTTACAGGGGGCTGATCAGCCCCAGCATTTT,CASSLQGADQPQHF
TRBJ2-7,TRBD2,TRBV7-9,TGTGCCAGCAGCTTAGCCTCAGGACTAGCCCGCGAGCAGTACTTC,CASSLASGLAREQYF
TRBJ2-5,.,TRBV18,TGTGCCAGCTCACCATACCAGGCAGAGACCCAGTACTTC,CASSPYQAETQYF
TRBJ2-3,TRBD2,TRBV5-1,TGCGCCACCAAAAGCGGGGGGCACACAGATACGCAGTATTTT,CATKSGGHTDTQYF
TRBJ2-5,.,TRBV5-4,TGTGCCAGCAGCTTATCAGGGGTGGAGACCCAGTACTTC,CASSLSGVETQYF
TRBJ1-1,TRBD1,TRBV27,TGTGCCAGCAGTCCCTCAAGGAGCCTGCCGGCAGGGGGTGAAGCTTTCTTT,CASSPSRSLPAGGEAFF
TRBJ2-5,.,TRBV9,TGTGCCAGCAGCGCTTCCCAAGAGACCCAGTACTTC,CASSASQETQYF
TRBJ2-3,.,TRBV5-6,TGTGCCAGCAGCTTCGGCGGGGAAGGGGATACGCAGTATTTT,CASSFGGEGDTQYF
TRBJ1-2,.,TRBV21-1,TGTGCCAGCAGAAACCAGGGGGTATGGGACTATGGCTACACCTTC,CASRNQGVWDYGYTF
TRBJ1-4,.,TRBV19,TGTGCCAGTCACAAGAATGAAAAACTGTTTTTT,CASHKNEKLFF
TRBJ2-7,TRBD2,TRBV6-5,TGTGCCAGCAGTTATAGTAGCGGGGGGGCCTACGAGCAGTACTTC,CASSYSSGGAYEQYF
TRBJ1-5,TRBD1,TRBV10-3,TGTGCCATCCGTGACAGGGACAATCAGCCCCAGCATTTT,CAIRDRDNQPQHF